A selection of T cell receptor beta chains follows, all from one sample in a study of T cell responses to AZD1222 COVID-19 vaccine. Method: immunoSEQ multiplex PCR; TCRdb's copy keeps in-frame clones and lacks some. The profile shows around 88,000 clones, around 90% of them singletons. The specimen comprised peripheral blood, sampled on day 0 of MenACWY control vaccination. These receptors were taken from an adult in good health. Each CDR3 is given with its conserved first and last residue. D genes are given only for firm matches. Clone size is not always given. Where it is, it says once, few, many or a class for expanded clones.

d_call	j_call	v_call	clone_size	cdr3_nt	cdr3_aa
NA	TRBJ2-7	TRBV30	NA	TGTGCCTGGAGGGGAGGACAGGTGTACGAGCAGTACTTC	CAWRGGQVYEQYF
NA	TRBJ1-2	TRBV6-5	NA	TGTGCCAGCAGGGACAGACCCTATGGCTACACCTTC	CASRDRPYGYTF
TRBD1	TRBJ2-2	TRBV7-3	NA	TGTGCCAGCAGCCCTGGGACAGTACCCGGGGAGCTGTTTTTT	CASSPGTVPGELFF
TRBD1	TRBJ1-2	TRBV5-4	NA	TGTGCCAGCAGCTTGGCGACAGGGAATCCGGCGATCTATGGCTACACCTTC	CASSLATGNPAIYGYTF
NA	TRBJ1-2	TRBV6-5	few	TGTGCCAGCAGTATCGTCGAGACAAACTATGGCTACACCTTC	CASSIVETNYGYTF
TRBD2	TRBJ2-2	TRBV9	NA	TGTGCCAGCAGCGTAGCCCCCGGACTAGCGGGGCACACCGGGGAGCTGTTTTTT	CASSVAPGLAGHTGELFF
NA	TRBJ1-2	TRBV7-3	NA	TGTGCCAGCAGCTTAACCCCAGGTTCGCGTGGCTACACCTTC	CASSLTPGSRGYTF
TRBD1	TRBJ2-2	TRBV29-1	few	TGCAGCGTTGGACAGGGCTGGACCGGGGAGCTGTTTTTT	CSVGQGWTGELFF
NA	TRBJ2-1	TRBV7-2	once	TGTGCCAGCAGCTCGCCCCGGGGATGGTTGAATGAGCAGTTCTTC	CASSSPRGWLNEQFF
TRBD2	TRBJ2-7	TRBV24-1	NA	TGTGCCACCAGTGACCCGGGGGGGAGCTCCTACGAGCAGTACTTC	CATSDPGGSSYEQYF
TRBD2	TRBJ2-5	TRBV7-2	NA	TGTGCCAGCAGCCCTTCTTTGGGACTAGGGGAGACCCAGTACTTC	CASSPSLGLGETQYF
NA	TRBJ2-1	TRBV11-2	once	TGTGCCACCACGGGGGCGTTATCCTCCTACAATGAGCAGTTCTTC	CATTGALSSYNEQFF
TRBD1	TRBJ2-1	TRBV5-1	NA	TGCGCCAGCAGCTTGTCCCCGGTGGACAGGGGTAATGAGCAGTTCTTC	CASSLSPVDRGNEQFF
NA	TRBJ2-7	TRBV12-5	NA	TGTGCTAGTGGTCGGACGCCGAGGGACGAGCAGTACTTC	CASGRTPRDEQYF
TRBD1	TRBJ1-2	TRBV25-1	NA	TGTGCCAGCAGTGCGGGACAGGGCTATGGCTACACCTTC	CASSAGQGYGYTF
NA	TRBJ1-2	TRBV19	NA	TGTGCCAGTAGTATTCTCCACACGGCAGGGGAGCGCTATGGCTACACCTTC	CASSILHTAGERYGYTF
TRBD1	TRBJ1-6	TRBV3-1/TRBV3-2	NA	TGTGCCAGCAGCCGCGGCAAAGACAGGGATCGGAATTCACCCCTCCACTTT	CASSRGKDRDRNSPLHF
NA	TRBJ1-2	TRBV30	NA	TGTGCCTGGGCCCCTGGGGGGGCCTTTCCTAACTATGGCTACACCTTC	CAWAPGGAFPNYGYTF
NA	TRBJ2-1	TRBV4-1	medium-sized	TGCGCCAGCAGCCAATATGTTAACTCTGAGCAGTTCTTC	CASSQYVNSEQFF
TRBD2	TRBJ2-3	TRBV5-1	NA	TGCGCCAGCAGCTTGGCCGAGCGGGAGAGCACAGATACGCAGTATTTT	CASSLAERESTDTQYF
NA	TRBJ1-5	TRBV3-1/TRBV3-2	once	TGTGCCAGCAGCCAATATAACAATCAGCCCCAGCATTTT	CASSQYNNQPQHF
TRBD1	TRBJ1-2	TRBV4-2	once	TGTGCCAGCAGCCCATTATTGCCGGGACAGGGTACCGATGGCTACACCTTC	CASSPLLPGQGTDGYTF
NA	TRBJ2-1	TRBV6-5	NA	TGTGCCAGCATCGGGAACGGGCATGAGCAGTTCTTC	CASIGNGHEQFF
TRBD1	TRBJ1-2	TRBV5-1	NA	TGCGCCAGCAGCTTGACCCCGGGACAGGTCGGCTACACCTTC	CASSLTPGQVGYTF
NA	TRBJ1-4	TRBV28	NA	TGTGCCAGCAGTTTAAGGGAGGCAAAACTGTTTTTT	CASSLREAKLFF
TRBD1	TRBJ1-4	TRBV19	NA	TGTGCCAGTAATATAGGGGGCAATAATGAAAAACTGTTTTTT	CASNIGGNNEKLFF
NA	TRBJ1-3	TRBV6-5	NA	TGTGCCAGCAGTTACGATGGCCGCAGAAACACCATATATTTT	CASSYDGRRNTIYF
NA	TRBJ2-3	TRBV6-2/TRBV6-3	NA	TGTGCCAGCAGTTACACTACAGATACGCAGTATTTT	CASSYTTDTQYF
NA	TRBJ1-2	TRBV6-5	NA	TGTGCCAGCAGTTACTCGACCCGGACATCAAGGGGCTACACCTTC	CASSYSTRTSRGYTF
NA	TRBJ1-1	TRBV7-2	NA	TGTGCCAGCAGCTCGAACACATTGAACACTGAAGCTTTCTTT	CASSSNTLNTEAFF
TRBD1	TRBJ1-6	TRBV27	NA	TGTGCCAGCAGTCTCCGATACAGGGGGGATAATTCACCCCTCCACTTT	CASSLRYRGDNSPLHF
NA	TRBJ1-6	TRBV19	once	TGTGCCAGTATGGGACCCAGTCCAGGGCCAGCTTATAATTCACCCCTCCACTTT	CASMGPSPGPAYNSPLHF
TRBD1	TRBJ1-5	TRBV30	NA	TGTGCCTGGAGGGGACAGGGCGGGCATCAGCCCCAGCATTTT	CAWRGQGGHQPQHF
NA	TRBJ1-5	TRBV5-1	NA	TGCGCCAGCAGCTCAAAACCCGACAGTAGCAATCAGCCCCAGCATTTT	CASSSKPDSSNQPQHF
NA	TRBJ1-1	TRBV7-9	NA	TGTGCCAGCAGCTTAGGACAGGCGAGGGCTTTCTTT	CASSLGQARAFF
TRBD1	TRBJ2-7	TRBV7-9	NA	TGTGCCAGCAGCTTAGTAGGACAGGGGGCGCGGAAGCAGTACTTC	CASSLVGQGARKQYF
TRBD2	TRBJ2-1	TRBV5-1	NA	TGCGCCAGCAGCTTGGGACTAGCGGGGGGTGACTACAATGAGCAGTTCTTC	CASSLGLAGGDYNEQFF
TRBD1	TRBJ1-2	TRBV15	NA	TGTGCCACCGGAGACAGGGGCACCTCTAACTATGGCTACACCTTC	CATGDRGTSNYGYTF
NA	TRBJ1-2	TRBV6-5	NA	TGTGCCAGCAGTTACGGACACCAGAATGGCTACACCTTC	CASSYGHQNGYTF
NA	TRBJ1-1	TRBV19	NA	TGTGCCAGTAGTACCGCAGGGGTCAAAAACACTGAAGCTTTCTTT	CASSTAGVKNTEAFF
NA	TRBJ2-7	TRBV9	NA	TGTGCCAGCAGCGTAGGGCCCAGCACTTCCTACGAGCAGTACTTC	CASSVGPSTSYEQYF
NA	TRBJ1-2	TRBV5-6	once	TGTGCCAGCAGCTTGGGGAGTTTATATGGCTACACCTTC	CASSLGSLYGYTF
TRBD1	TRBJ1-3	TRBV19	NA	TGTGCCAGTCGTCTACGGACAGGCTCTGGAAACACCATATATTTT	CASRLRTGSGNTIYF
NA	TRBJ1-1	TRBV5-5	NA	TGTGCCAGCAGCCCGGGCCAGGGCTGGACTGAAGCTTTCTTT	CASSPGQGWTEAFF
NA	TRBJ1-2	TRBV7-9	NA	TGTGCCAGCAGCTTAAATCATAACAGCGCCTATGGCTACACCTTC	CASSLNHNSAYGYTF
NA	TRBJ1-4	TRBV10-1	NA	TGCGCCAGCACTAACTTTCCGTTGAATGAAAAACTGTTTTTT	CASTNFPLNEKLFF
TRBD1	TRBJ1-2	TRBV18	NA	TGTGCCAGCTCACTATGGACAGGAGGTTCAGGAGGAGCCCTTTATGGCTACACCTTC	CASSLWTGGSGGALYGYTF
TRBD1	TRBJ1-6	TRBV2	NA	TGTGCCAGCAACATGGGGGCATCGGGACAGTCCAATTCACCCCTCCACTTT	CASNMGASGQSNSPLHF
NA	TRBJ1-5	TRBV6-4	NA	TGTGCCAGCAGTGAGACTTGGGACAGCAATCAGCCCCAGCATTTT	CASSETWDSNQPQHF
NA	TRBJ1-1	TRBV6-1	NA	TGTGCCAGCAGTGAAATAGCCTTATTTGGGGCTGAAGCTTTCTTT	CASSEIALFGAEAFF
NA	TRBJ2-5	TRBV24-1	NA	TGTGCCACCAGTGATTTAAGGTGGGGCACCGAAGAGACCCAGTACTTC	CATSDLRWGTEETQYF
TRBD1	TRBJ1-2	TRBV7-2	NA	TGTGCCAGCAGCCCAGGGGGTCTAAGTGGCTACACCTTC	CASSPGGLSGYTF